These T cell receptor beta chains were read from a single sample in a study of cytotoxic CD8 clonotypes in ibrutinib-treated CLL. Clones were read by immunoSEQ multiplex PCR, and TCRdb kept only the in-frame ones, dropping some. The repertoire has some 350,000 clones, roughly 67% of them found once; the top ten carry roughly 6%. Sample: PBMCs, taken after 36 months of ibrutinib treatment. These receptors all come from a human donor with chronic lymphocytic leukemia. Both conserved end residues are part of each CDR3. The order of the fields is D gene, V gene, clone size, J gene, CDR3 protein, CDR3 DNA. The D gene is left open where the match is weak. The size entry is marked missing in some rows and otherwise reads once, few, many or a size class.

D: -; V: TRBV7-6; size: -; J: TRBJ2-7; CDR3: CASRAADSYEQYF; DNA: TGTGCCAGCAGAGCGGCGGACTCCTACGAGCAGTACTTC
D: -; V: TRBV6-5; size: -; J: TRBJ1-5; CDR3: CASSRSSIGNQPQHF; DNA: TGTGCCAGCAGTCGGTCTAGTATTGGCAATCAGCCCCAGCATTTT
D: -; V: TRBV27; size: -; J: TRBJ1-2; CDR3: CASSPGPRGSYAYGYTF; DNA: TGTGCCAGCAGCCCGGGGCCTCGAGGCTCCTACGCCTATGGCTACACCTTC
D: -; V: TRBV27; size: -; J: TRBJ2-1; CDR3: CASSLSGAGTKNEQFF; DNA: TGTGCCAGCAGTTTATCGGGGGCCGGGACAAAAAATGAGCAGTTCTTC
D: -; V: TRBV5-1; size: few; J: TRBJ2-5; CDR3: CASSLAGGRETQYF; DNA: TGCGCCAGCAGCTTGGCGGGGGGCAGGGAGACCCAGTACTTC
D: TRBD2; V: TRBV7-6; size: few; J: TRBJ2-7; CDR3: CASSLTSGTYEQYF; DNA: TGTGCCAGCAGCCTGACTAGCGGGACCTACGAGCAGTACTTC
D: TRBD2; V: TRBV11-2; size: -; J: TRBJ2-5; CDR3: CASSPGLAGSETQYF; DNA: TGTGCCAGCAGCCCGGGACTAGCGGGATCAGAGACCCAGTACTTC
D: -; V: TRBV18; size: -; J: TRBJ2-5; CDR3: CASSPGRETQYF; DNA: TGTGCCAGCTCACCAGGACGTGAGACCCAGTACTTC
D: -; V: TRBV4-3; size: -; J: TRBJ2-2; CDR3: CASSQARTGELFF; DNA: TGCGCCAGCAGCCAGGCCAGAACCGGGGAGCTGTTTTTT
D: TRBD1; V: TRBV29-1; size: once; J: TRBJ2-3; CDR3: CSVGTGGRADTQYF; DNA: TGCAGCGTTGGGACAGGGGGTCGGGCAGATACGCAGTATTTT
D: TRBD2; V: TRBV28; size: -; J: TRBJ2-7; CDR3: CASSFSLLPGLAGEDEQYF; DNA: TGTGCCAGCAGTTTCTCCCTGCTTCCGGGACTAGCGGGAGAGGACGAGCAGTACTTC
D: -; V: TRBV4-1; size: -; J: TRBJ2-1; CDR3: CASSQAPGSSYNEQFF; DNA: TGCGCCAGCAGCCAAGCCCCCGGGAGCTCCTACAATGAGCAGTTCTTC
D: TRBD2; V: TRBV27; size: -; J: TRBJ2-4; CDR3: CARTSAGAKNIQYF; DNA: TGTGCCAGGACTAGCGCCGGAGCCAAAAACATTCAGTACTTC
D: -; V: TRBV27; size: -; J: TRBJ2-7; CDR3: CASSFSAGTYEQYF; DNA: TGTGCCAGCAGTTTTTCTGCGGGTACCTACGAGCAGTACTTC
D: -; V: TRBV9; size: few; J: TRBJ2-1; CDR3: CASSVGGPLVYNEQFF; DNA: TGTGCCAGCAGCGTAGGGGGGCCCTTGGTTTACAATGAGCAGTTCTTC
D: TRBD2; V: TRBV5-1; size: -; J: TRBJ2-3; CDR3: CASSSGTSGRHTQYF; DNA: TGCGCCAGCAGCTCCGGGACTAGCGGTAGGCATACGCAGTATTTT
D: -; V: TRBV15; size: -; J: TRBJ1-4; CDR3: CATRGYGYGELFF; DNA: TGTGCCACCAGGGGATACGGATACGGGGAACTGTTTTTT
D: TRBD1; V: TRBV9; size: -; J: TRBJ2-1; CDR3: CASSVKTGVHNEQFF; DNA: TGTGCCAGCAGCGTAAAGACAGGGGTCCACAATGAGCAGTTCTTC
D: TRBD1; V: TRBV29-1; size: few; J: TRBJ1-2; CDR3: CSVGQDYGYTF; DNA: TGCAGCGTGGGACAGGACTATGGCTACACCTTC
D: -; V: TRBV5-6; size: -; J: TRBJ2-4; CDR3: CASSWREREVAKNIQYF; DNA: TGTGCCAGCAGCTGGAGGGAAAGGGAAGTAGCCAAAAACATTCAGTACTTC
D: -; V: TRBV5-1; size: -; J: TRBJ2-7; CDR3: CASSLAMAYEQYF; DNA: TGCGCCAGCAGCTTGGCCATGGCCTACGAGCAGTACTTC
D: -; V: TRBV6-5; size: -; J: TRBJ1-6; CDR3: CASSESPPLHF; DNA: TGTGCCAGCAGTGAATCCCCACCCCTCCACTTT
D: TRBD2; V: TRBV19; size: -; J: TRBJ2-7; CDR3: CASRRAGGSYEQYF; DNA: TGTGCCAGTAGGAGAGCGGGAGGGTCCTACGAGCAGTACTTC
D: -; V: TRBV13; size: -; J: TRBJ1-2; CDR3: CASSLGWTIIAF; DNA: TGTGCCAGCAGCTTAGGCTGGACCATTATCGCCTTC
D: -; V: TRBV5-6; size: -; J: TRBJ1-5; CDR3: CASSLVGLNQPQHF; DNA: TGTGCCAGCAGCTTGGTAGGGTTGAATCAGCCCCAGCATTTT
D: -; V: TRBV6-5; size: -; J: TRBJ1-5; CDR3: CASSYGAAEPQHF; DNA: TGTGCCAGCAGTTACGGGGCTGCGGAGCCCCAGCATTTT
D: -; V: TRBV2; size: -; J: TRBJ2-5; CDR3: CATRTILGPSRGTQYF; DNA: TGTGCCACAAGGACCATACTCGGACCATCCAGGGGGACCCAGTACTTC
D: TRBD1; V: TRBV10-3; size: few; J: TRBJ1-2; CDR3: CAIRGQGTNYGYTF; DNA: TGTGCCATCAGAGGACAGGGCACTAACTATGGCTACACCTTC
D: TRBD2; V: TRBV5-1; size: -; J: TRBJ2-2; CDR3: CASSLAGLTNTGELFF; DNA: TGCGCCAGCAGCTTGGCGGGACTAACGAACACCGGGGAGCTGTTTTTT
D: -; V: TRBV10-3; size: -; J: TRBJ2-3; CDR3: CAISGWLVSTDTQYF; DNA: TGTGCCATCAGTGGGTGGCTCGTTAGCACAGATACGCAGTATTTT
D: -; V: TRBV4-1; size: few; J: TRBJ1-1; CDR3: CASSQVAGNGANTEAFF; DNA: TGCGCCAGCAGCCAAGTCGCAGGGAATGGGGCGAACACTGAAGCTTTCTTT
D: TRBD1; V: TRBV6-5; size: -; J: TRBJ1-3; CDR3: CASSYSGTGRNTIYF; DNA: TGTGCCAGCAGTTACTCCGGGACAGGGAGAAACACCATATATTTT
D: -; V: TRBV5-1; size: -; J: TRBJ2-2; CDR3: CASGVRGTGELFF; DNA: TGCGCCAGCGGGGTCAGGGGAACCGGGGAGCTGTTTTTT
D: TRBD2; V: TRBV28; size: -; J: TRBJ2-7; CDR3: CASQPIAGTTYEQYF; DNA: TGTGCCAGCCAACCGATAGCGGGAACAACCTACGAGCAGTACTTC
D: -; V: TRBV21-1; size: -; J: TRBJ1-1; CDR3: CASSNAQGNTEAFF; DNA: TGTGCCAGCAGCAATGCCCAGGGGAACACTGAAGCTTTCTTT
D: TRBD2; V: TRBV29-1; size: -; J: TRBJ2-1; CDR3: CSAWTSGGYNEQFF; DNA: TGCAGCGCCTGGACTAGCGGGGGGTACAATGAGCAGTTCTTC
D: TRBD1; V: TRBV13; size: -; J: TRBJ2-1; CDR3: CASSPRTGAYNEQFF; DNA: TGTGCCAGCAGCCCAAGGACAGGGGCCTACAATGAGCAGTTCTTC
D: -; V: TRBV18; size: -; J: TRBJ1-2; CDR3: CASSRTDGFRDDGYTF; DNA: TGTGCCAGCTCGCGGACGGACGGCTTCAGAGATGATGGCTACACCTTC
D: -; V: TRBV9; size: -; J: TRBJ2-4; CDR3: CASSVGQGLVKNIQYF; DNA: TGTGCCAGCAGCGTAGGGCAAGGGTTAGTCAAAAACATTCAGTACTTC
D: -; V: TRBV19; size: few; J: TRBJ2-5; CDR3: CASSIIHGETQYF; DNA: TGTGCCAGTAGTATCATACACGGAGAGACCCAGTACTTC
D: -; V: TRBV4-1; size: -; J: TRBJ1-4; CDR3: CASSQDLVPRTATNEKLFF; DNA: TGCGCCAGCAGCCAAGATCTGGTCCCACGAACTGCAACTAATGAAAAACTGTTTTTT
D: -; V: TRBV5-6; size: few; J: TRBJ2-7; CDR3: CASSLTRFDEQYF; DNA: TGTGCCAGCAGCTTGACTAGGTTCGACGAGCAGTACTTC
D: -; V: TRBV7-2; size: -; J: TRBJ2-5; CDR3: CASSLMGGEETQYF; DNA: TGTGCCAGCAGCTTAATGGGGGGCGAAGAGACCCAGTACTTC
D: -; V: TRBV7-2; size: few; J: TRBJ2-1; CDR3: CASSLAGTDSYNEQFF; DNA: TGTGCCAGCAGCTTAGCCGGGACTGATTCCTACAATGAGCAGTTCTTC
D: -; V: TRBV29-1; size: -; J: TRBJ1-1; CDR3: CSVEDIMNTEAFF; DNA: TGCAGCGTTGAAGACATAATGAACACTGAAGCTTTCTTT
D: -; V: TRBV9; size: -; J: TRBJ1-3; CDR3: CASTSQLGNTIYF; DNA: TGTGCCAGCACATCGCAGTTGGGAAACACCATATATTTT
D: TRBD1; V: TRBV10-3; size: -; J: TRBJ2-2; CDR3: CAIRRDRGIGELFF; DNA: TGTGCCATCAGAAGGGACAGGGGGATCGGGGAGCTGTTTTTT
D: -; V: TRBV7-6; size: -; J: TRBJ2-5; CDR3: CASSLGSLNQYF; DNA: TGTGCCAGCAGCTTAGGAAGCTTGAACCAGTACTTC
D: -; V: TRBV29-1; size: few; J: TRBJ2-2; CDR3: CSVGTWGTGELFF; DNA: TGCAGCGTAGGGACTTGGGGAACCGGGGAGCTGTTTTTT
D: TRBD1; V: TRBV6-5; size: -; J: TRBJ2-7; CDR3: CASSTRQGAYEQYF; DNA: TGTGCCAGCAGTACCCGACAGGGGGCATACGAGCAGTACTTC
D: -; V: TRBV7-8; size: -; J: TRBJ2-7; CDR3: CASSLPGKAYEQYF; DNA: TGTGCCAGCAGCTTACCTGGGAAGGCCTACGAGCAGTACTTC
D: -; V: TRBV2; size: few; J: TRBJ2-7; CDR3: CASRTGRGTYEQYF; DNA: TGTGCCAGCAGGACTGGACGCGGGACCTACGAGCAGTACTTC
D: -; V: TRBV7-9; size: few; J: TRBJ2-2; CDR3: CASSLVLSLPTGELFF; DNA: TGTGCCAGCAGCTTAGTACTATCGCTTCCCACCGGGGAGCTGTTTTTT
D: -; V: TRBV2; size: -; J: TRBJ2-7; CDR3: CASSEGVSYEQYF; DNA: TGTGCCAGCTCTGAAGGGGTCTCCTACGAGCAGTACTTC
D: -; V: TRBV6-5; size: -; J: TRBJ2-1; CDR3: CASRQGRENEQFF; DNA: TGTGCCAGCAGGCAGGGGCGGGAGAATGAGCAGTTCTTC
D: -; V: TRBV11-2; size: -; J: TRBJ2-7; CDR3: CASSPRSGPVGQYF; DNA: TGTGCCAGCAGCCCTAGGTCGGGGCCCGTCGGGCAGTACTTC
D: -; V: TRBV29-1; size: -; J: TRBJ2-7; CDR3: CSVHRDYEQYF; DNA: TGCAGCGTTCACAGGGATTACGAGCAGTACTTC
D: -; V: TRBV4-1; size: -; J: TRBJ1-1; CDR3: CASSQVIGANTEAFF; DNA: TGCGCCAGCAGCCAAGTCATTGGGGCCAACACTGAAGCTTTCTTT
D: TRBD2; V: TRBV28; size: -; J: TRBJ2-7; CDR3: CASSRAGVWYEQYF; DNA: TGTGCCAGCAGTAGAGCGGGAGTCTGGTACGAGCAGTACTTC
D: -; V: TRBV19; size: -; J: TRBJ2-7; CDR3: CASSLTGMSYEQYF; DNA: TGTGCCAGTAGTCTTACAGGGATGAGCTACGAGCAGTACTTC